These 9 T cell receptor beta chains were sequenced from one sample in a study of T-cell reconstitution after alpha-beta-depleted transplantation in children. Unique molecular identifiers were used in preparing the TCRbeta library. Each CDR3 protein is one row after TCRdb ran MiXCR on the PCR reads. The sample has 670,000 or so distinct CDR3 sequences; over 10% are singletons. Specimen: PBMCs, collected before TCRalphabeta/CD19-depleted stem cell transplant. These receptors all come from a girl under 10 years old with congenital amegakaryocytic thrombocytopenia, due to receive a stem cell transplant.

This clonotype was detected many times. This sequence joins TRBV12-3 or TRBV12-4 and TRBJ1-2, with D uncertain. The CDR3 has 13 amino acids. V gave up 6 bases and J gave up 2 bases, with 10 bases separating them. The CDR3 region has the DNA TGTGCCAGCAGGCCGACCGCAAACTATGGCTACACCTTC. Its protein product is CASRPTANYGYTF.

This sequence joins TRBV5-1 and TRBJ2-7, with D hard to call. The germline V gene encodes CDR1 SGHRS and CDR2 YFSETQ. The CDR3 totals 13 residues. Trimming took off 2 bases at V and 2 bases at J, with 8 bases between the two ends. The CDR3 here is CASSFHGTYEQYF. In nucleotides, the CDR3 is TGCGCCAGCAGCTTTCACGGAACCTACGAGCAGTACTTC.

Comment on this clonotype: Relative to the germline gene, one junction end is altered; a read error may explain this. V is TRBV11-1 and J is TRBJ2-7; the match to TRBD2 covers 7 bases. Per the germline V gene, CDR1 is SGHAT and CDR2 is FQDESV (reference sequence). This CDR3 has 22 amino acids. CDR3: CASSLAQRPAGKGLGRSYEKYF. The CDR3, as DNA: TGTGCCAGCAGCTTAGCTCAACGGCCAGCGGGAAAAGGTCTAGGCCGTTCGTACGAGAAGTACTTC. Filled out from reference TRBV11-1 and TRBJ2-7, the complete variable domain reads EAEVAQSPRYKITEKSQAVAFWCDPISGHATLYWYRQILGQGPELLVQFQDESVVDDSQLPKDRFSAERLKGVDSTLKIQPAELGDSAMYLCASSLAQRPAGKGLGRSYEKYFGPGTRLTVT.

Notes on this clonotype: Given a much more abundant clone one base away, this may be a read error. The chain has TRBV5-1 and TRBJ2-1, with a weak D call TRBD1 (6 bases). This CDR3 spans 16 amino acids. The V end lost 4 bases, the J end lost 2 bases, and 16 bases lay between the germline ends. Germline-derived CDR1 and CDR2 are SGHRS and YFSETQ. The CDR3 DNA reads TGCGCCAGCAGCCCCCTCGAACAGGGCACCTACAATGAGCAGTTCTTC. Its translation is CASSPLEQGTYNEQFF.

The chain is built from TRBV7-9 and TRBJ2-2; a weak D match, TRBD1 (5 bases). Germline V gives CDR1 SEHNR, CDR2 FQNEAQ (reference sequence). The CDR3 loop spans 16 amino acids. The V gene lost 1 base and the J gene lost 6 bases, with 15 bases spanning the gap. The CDR3 sequence is CASSLEIAGFAGELFF. CDR3 nucleotides: TGTGCCAGCAGCTTAGAGATAGCAGGGTTTGCCGGGGAGCTGTTTTTT.

J is TRBJ1-5 and V is TRBV19; D perhaps matches TRBD1 (5 bases). With 7 bases removed from V and 5 bases from J, the gap between germline ends came to 12 bases. The CDR3 sequence is 13 residues long. Germline values: CDR1 LNHDA, CDR2 SQIVND (reference sequence). CDR3 nucleotides: TGTGCCAGTAAGATGCAGGGCCATCAGCCCCAGCATTTT. Protein product: CASKMQGHQPQHF.

This clonotype has at least ten counts. This rearrangement joins TRBV15 to TRBJ2-3, with D uncertain. V was pared by 0 bases and J by 4 bases, with 14 bases between. Germline values: CDR1 LNHNV, CDR2 YYDKDF (reference sequence). The CDR3 runs to 16 residues. The CDR3 protein is CATSRDSPNPSDTQYF. CDR3 coding DNA: TGTGCCACCAGCAGAGATTCCCCGAACCCATCAGATACGCAGTATTTT.

This clonotype was recorded at least ten times. The chain couples TRBV9 to TRBJ2-2, with unresolved D. Trimming took 0 bases from V and 6 from J, leaving 3 bases between them. The CDR3 runs to 12 residues. Germline V gene lookup returns CDR1 SGDLS and CDR2 YYNGEE. CDR3 residues: CASSVAPGELFF. In nucleotides, the CDR3 is TGTGCCAGCAGCGTAGCTCCCGGGGAGCTGTTTTTT.

This clonotype was observed many times. The chain combines TRBV20-1 with TRBJ1-4; TRBD1 agrees at 8 bases. The germline V gene has CDR1 DFQATT and CDR2 SNEGSKA (reference sequence). J was trimmed by 3 bases and V by 2 bases; bases with no gene match: 2. This CDR3 is built from 14 residues. The CDR3 spells CSARTGQANEKLFF. CDR3 coding DNA: TGCAGTGCTAGAACGGGACAGGCTAATGAAAAACTGTTTTTT.